The 22 T cell receptor beta chains below all came from one sample that was sequenced in a study of T cell responses to AZD1222 COVID-19 vaccine. TCRdb keeps only in-frame clones here, not all; method: immunoSEQ multiplex PCR. The data contain some 54,000 clones, roughly 85% of them singletons. The sequencing used peripheral blood, collected on day 0 of AZD1222 vaccination. The receptors come from an adult in good health.

The chain employs TRBV3-1 (or the pseudogene TRBV3-2) and TRBJ1-5; D is unresolved. The germline V gene has CDR1 LGHDT and CDR2 YNNKEL (reference sequence). Trimming shortened V by 4 bases and J by 4 bases, and 14 bases separated the two germline ends. The CDR3 loop spans 15 amino acids. The CDR3 is CASSLSRSSNQPQHF. In nucleotides, the CDR3 is TGTGCCAGCAGCCTTTCCCGGTCCTCAAATCAGCCCCAGCATTTT.

J is TRBJ2-7 and V is TRBV12-3 or TRBV12-4; unclear D gene. With 5 bases removed from V and 1 base from J, the gap between germline ends came to 9 bases. CDR3 size: 13 residues. As DNA, the CDR3 is TGTGCCAGCAGTAGTTCGGGTTCCTACGAGCAGTACTTC. Its protein product is CASSSSGSYEQYF.

The chain joins TRBV11-2 to TRBJ2-7; TRBD2 agrees at 9 bases. Germline-derived CDR1 and CDR2 are SGHAT and FQNNGV. The ends lost 5 bases at V and 2 bases at J; junction bases unmatched: 10. CDR3 size: 16 residues. In DNA form, the CDR3 reads TGTGCCAGCAGCACAAGCCTAGCGGGATCCGCCTACGAGCAGTACTTC. It specifies CASSTSLAGSAYEQYF.

This clone was observed a handful of times. The chain joins TRBV30 to TRBJ2-2; perhaps TRBD2 as D (6 bases). This CDR3 spans 14 amino acids. V was cut by 4 bases and J by 7 bases, with 16 bases left in between. CDR1 is GTSNPN, CDR2 SVGIG, per germline (reference sequence). The DNA of the CDR3 is TGTGCCTGGAAAGGAAGTGGGGAGGTCGGGGAGCTGTTTTTT. This encodes CAWKGSGEVGELFF.

The CDR3, as DNA: TGTGCCAGCAGCTTAGGACCCCAGCGGGGCTACACCTTC. Translating it yields CASSLGPQRGYTF. The gene calls are TRBV7-2 and TRBJ1-2; no definite D call. This CDR3 is built from 13 residues. The germline V gene encodes CDR1 SGHTA and CDR2 FQGNSA. Trimming took 1 base from V and 8 from J, leaving 11 bases between them.

The V call is TRBV3-1 (or the pseudogene TRBV3-2), the J call TRBJ2-2; weak D call: TRBD1 (7 bases). The CDR3 runs to 18 residues. Germline V gene data show CDR1 as LGHDT and CDR2 as YNNKEL (reference sequence). V was pared by 1 base and J by 0 bases, with 15 bases between. CDR3 bases: TGTGCCAGCAGCCAAGGGCCCGACAGGGACTCGAACACCGGGGAGCTGTTTTTT. This encodes CASSQGPDRDSNTGELFF.

The chain combines TRBV27 with TRBJ2-1; 8 nucleotides align to TRBD2. This CDR3 region has 15 residues. The germline CDR1 and CDR2 sequences are MNHEY and SMNVEV (reference sequence). Germline trimming cut 5 bases from V and 7 bases from J; bases unmatched to any gene: 10. The CDR3 sequence is CASSLGAGGHNEQFF. Written as DNA, the CDR3 is TGTGCCAGCAGTCTCGGGGCGGGGGGCCATAATGAGCAGTTCTTC.

V and J are TRBV30 and TRBJ2-2; 7 bases map to TRBD1. The CDR3 runs 12 residues. The ends lost 3 bases at V and 7 bases at J; junction bases unmatched: 2. Germline V gene sequence: CDR1 GTSNPN, CDR2 SVGIG (reference sequence). CDR3 nucleotide sequence: TGTGCCTGGAGGACAGGGAGCGGGGAGCTGTTTTTT. This sequence encodes CAWRTGSGELFF.

This clone has a single count. This chain uses TRBV6-5 with TRBJ1-2, with 7 bases lining up with TRBD1. Trimming cost V 2 bases and J 8 bases; bases outside gene matches: 8. Germline CDR1 reads MNHEY; CDR2 reads SVGAGI. The CDR3 consists of 14 residues. This CDR3 reads CASSYATGESGYTF. The CDR3 DNA is TGTGCCAGCAGTTACGCCACAGGGGAGAGCGGCTACACCTTC.

The rearrangement uses TRBV4-3 and TRBJ1-5; D ambiguous. The germline V gene has CDR1 LGHNA and CDR2 YSLEER. Between the trimmed V and J ends, which lost 0 bases and 6 bases, there was a span of 6 bases. This CDR3 has 13 residues. In DNA, the CDR3 is TGCGCCAGCAGCCAAGATCGGGGTCAGCCCCAGCATTTT. The encoded protein is CASSQDRGQPQHF.

This clone was counted between two and nine times. The chain uses TRBV27 and TRBJ1-5; TRBD1 agrees at 9 bases. Unmatched junction bases numbered 8, after V lost 2 bases and J lost 6 bases. This CDR3 is 16 amino acids long. Per the germline V gene, CDR1 is MNHEY and CDR2 is SMNVEV (reference sequence). CDR3 sequence: CASSLNAGTGRQPQHF. The DNA for the CDR3 is TGTGCCAGCAGTTTAAACGCGGGGACAGGGCGTCAGCCCCAGCATTTT.

The chain carries TRBV7-9 and TRBJ2-5; D gene ambiguous. The CDR3 has 16 amino acids. V was cut by 4 bases and J by 5 bases, with 20 bases left in between. Germline V gene data show CDR1 as SEHNR and CDR2 as FQNEAQ (reference sequence). CDR3 amino acids: CASSSLDGYSSETQYF. The CDR3 region has the DNA TGTGCCAGCAGCTCCCTAGACGGATATTCGTCGGAGACCCAGTACTTC.

This sequence joins TRBV5-6 and TRBJ1-6; D not resolved. Germline V gene lookup returns CDR1 SGHDT and CDR2 YYEEEE. CDR3 length: 14 residues. Between the trimmed V and J ends, which lost 1 base and 9 bases, there was a span of 11 bases. The CDR3 loop reads CASSLMAVSSPLHF. The CDR3 region has the DNA TGTGCCAGCAGCTTGATGGCAGTGAGTTCACCCCTCCACTTT.

J is TRBJ1-2 and V is TRBV24-1; no firm D call. V was pared by 3 bases and J by 4 bases, with 5 bases between. The CDR3 totals 12 residues. Germline V CDR1 and CDR2: KGHDR, SFDVKD. CDR3 protein: CATSDKGYGYTF. CDR3 sequence (DNA): TGTGCCACCAGTGATAAGGGCTATGGCTACACCTTC.

The gene calls are TRBV30 and TRBJ1-5; D not resolved. This CDR3 is built from 13 residues. Per the germline V gene, CDR1 is GTSNPN and CDR2 is SVGIG (reference sequence). The V and J ends lost 4 bases and 5 bases respectively, with 12 bases between them. CDR3 sequence (DNA): TGTGCCTGGACATCCCGAAATTATCAGCCCCAGCATTTT. It specifies CAWTSRNYQPQHF.

The J gene is TRBJ2-3, the V gene TRBV5-1; 9 bases agree with TRBD1. This CDR3 comprises 15 residues. V trimming: 7 bases; J trimming: 7 bases; junction bases outside the gene matches: 13. Germline CDR1 and CDR2: SGHRS and YFSETQ. The CDR3 sequence: CASGPGDRVGHTQYF. In nucleotides, the CDR3 is TGCGCCAGCGGGCCCGGGGACAGGGTGGGTCATACGCAGTATTTT.

The genes are TRBV28 and TRBJ1-1, with D hard to call. Germline assignment: CDR1 MDHEN and CDR2 SYDVKM. V dropped 7 bases and J dropped 0 bases, with 9 bases sitting between them. There are 13 residues in the CDR3. The CDR3 here is CASTVSMNTEAFF. The CDR3, as DNA: TGTGCCAGCACGGTGAGCATGAACACTGAAGCTTTCTTT.

CDR3: CASSQGTHSPLHF. The CDR3 coding sequence is TGTGCCAGCAGCCAAGGAACGCATTCACCCCTCCACTTT. The chain joins TRBV3-1 (or the pseudogene TRBV3-2) to TRBJ1-6, with D unresolved. This CDR3 has 13 amino acids. From germline, CDR1 is LGHDT and CDR2 YNNKEL (reference sequence). V was clipped by 1 base and J by 8 bases, with 6 bases between them.

V is TRBV4-2 and J is TRBJ2-3; D remains ambiguous. The ends were cut back, 0 bases at V and 5 bases at J, with 3 bases in the middle. The CDR3 is 12 residues long. Germline V gene lookup returns CDR1 LGHNA and CDR2 YNFKEQ. The CDR3 loop is CASSQDRDTQYF. The CDR3 coding sequence is TGTGCCAGCAGCCAAGACCGAGATACGCAGTATTTT.

The genes are TRBV3-1 (or the pseudogene TRBV3-2) and TRBJ1-2; no reliable D call. The V end lost 0 bases, the J end lost 3 bases, and 11 bases lay between the germline ends. The CDR3 has 15 residues. Germline V CDR1 and CDR2: LGHDT, YNNKEL (reference sequence). In DNA, the CDR3 is TGTGCCAGCAGCCAAGATCAAAACAGCTACTATGGCTACACCTTC. Residues: CASSQDQNSYYGYTF.

The chain recombines TRBV28 with TRBJ2-2; 8 nucleotides line up with TRBD2. Trimming took 5 bases from V and 3 from J; bases not matched to a gene: 8. This CDR3 has 16 residues. Looked up from germline, CDR1 is MDHEN and CDR2 is SYDVKM. The CDR3 DNA sequence: TGTGCCAGCAGTCCCGGGGGGGGTTCGGACACCGGGGAGCTGTTTTTT. Its protein product is CASSPGGGSDTGELFF.

V and J are TRBV9 and TRBJ2-3, with a tentative D call TRBD1 (6 bases). The CDR3 sequence is 16 residues long. The V gene's germline CDR1 is SGDLS and CDR2 YYNGEE. V lost 2 bases and J lost 0, with 13 bases in between. The CDR3 reads CASSVTQGSSTDTQYF. The CDR3 DNA reads TGTGCCAGCAGCGTCACGCAGGGGTCTAGCACAGATACGCAGTATTTT.